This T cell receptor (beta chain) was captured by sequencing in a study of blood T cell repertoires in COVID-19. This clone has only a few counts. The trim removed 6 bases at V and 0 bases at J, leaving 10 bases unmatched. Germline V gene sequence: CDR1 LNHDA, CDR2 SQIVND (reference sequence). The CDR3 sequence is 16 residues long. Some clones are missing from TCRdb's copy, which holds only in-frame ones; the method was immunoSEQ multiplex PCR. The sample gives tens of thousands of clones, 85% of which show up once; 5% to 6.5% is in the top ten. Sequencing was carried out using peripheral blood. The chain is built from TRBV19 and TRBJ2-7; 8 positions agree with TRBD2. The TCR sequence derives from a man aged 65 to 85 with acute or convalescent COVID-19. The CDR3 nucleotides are TGTGCCAGTAGCCGCCCGCGGGGGGCCCTCTCCTACGAGCAGTACTTC. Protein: CASSRPRGALSYEQYF.